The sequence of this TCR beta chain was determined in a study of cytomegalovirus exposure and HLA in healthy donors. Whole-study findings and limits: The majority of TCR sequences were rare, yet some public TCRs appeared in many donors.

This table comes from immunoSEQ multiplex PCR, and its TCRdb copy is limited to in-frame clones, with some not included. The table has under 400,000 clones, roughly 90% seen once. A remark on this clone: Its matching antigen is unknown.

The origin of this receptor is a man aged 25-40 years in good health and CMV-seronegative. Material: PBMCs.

In DNA form, the CDR3 reads TGTGCCACAGGCTTCGGCACTGAAGCTTTCTTT. Its translation is CATGFGTEAFF. The J gene is TRBJ1-1, the V gene TRBV27; no firm D call. Germline lookup yields CDR1 MNHEY and CDR2 SMNVEV (reference sequence). Trimming took 10 bases from V and 4 from J, leaving 10 bases between them. The CDR3 extends over 11 amino acids.